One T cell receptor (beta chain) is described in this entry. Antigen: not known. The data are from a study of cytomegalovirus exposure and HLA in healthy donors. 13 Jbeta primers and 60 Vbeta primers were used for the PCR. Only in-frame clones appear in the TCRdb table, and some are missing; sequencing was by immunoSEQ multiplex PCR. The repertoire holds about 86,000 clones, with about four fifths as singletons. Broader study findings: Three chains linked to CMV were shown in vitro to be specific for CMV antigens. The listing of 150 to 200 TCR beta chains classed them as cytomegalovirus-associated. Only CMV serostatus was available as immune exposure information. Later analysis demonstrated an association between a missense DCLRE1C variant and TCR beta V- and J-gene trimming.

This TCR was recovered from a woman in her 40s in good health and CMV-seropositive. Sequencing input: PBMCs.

The CDR3 sequence: CASSRTGGITDTQYF. The CDR3 DNA reads TGTGCCAGCAGCCGGACAGGGGGCATCACAGATACGCAGTATTTT. The chain is built from TRBV5-4 and TRBJ2-3; 11 nucleotides agree with TRBD1. CDR1 and CDR2 from the germline V gene are SGHNT and YYREEE (reference sequence). Trimming at V came to 4 bases and at J to 2 bases, leaving 3 bases not matched to a gene. The CDR3 contains 15 residues.